These 24 T cell receptor beta chains were sequenced from one sample in a study of CD8+ T cells in alopecia areata. Extraction of RNA preceded its reverse transcription into cDNA, which served as the sequencing template. TCRdb's copy holds only in-frame clones and misses some; the assay was immunoSEQ multiplex PCR. The data show some 150,000 clones, 40% to 60% seen once. Sequencing used CD8+ T cells sorted from blood, obtained at week 0. The source is a human donor with alopecia areata.

The chain has TRBV4-1 and TRBJ2-7; D not certain. The CDR3 contains 15 residues. Germline V gives CDR1 MGHRA, CDR2 YSYEKL. V gave up 0 bases and J gave up 2 bases, with 11 bases separating them. CDR3 amino acids: CASSQERALAYEQYF. Here the CDR3 DNA reads TGCGCCAGCAGCCAAGAAAGGGCCCTCGCCTACGAGCAGTACTTC.

The J gene is TRBJ2-5, the V gene TRBV5-8, with a tentative D call TRBD2 (6 bases). The CDR3 consists of 14 residues. CDR1 and CDR2 (germline): SGHTS, YDEGEE. Trimming took 4 bases from V and 5 from J, leaving 15 bases between them. The CDR3 spells CASSPGGAGETQYF. DNA for the CDR3: TGTGCCAGCAGCCCTGGAGGGGCGGGGGAGACCCAGTACTTC.

This sequence joins TRBV7-6 and TRBJ2-6; no firm D call. Per the germline V gene, CDR1 is SGHVS and CDR2 is FNYEAQ. The V and J ends lost 4 bases and 4 bases respectively, with 11 bases between them. The CDR3 totals 15 residues. The CDR3 reads CASSSGAPGANVLTF. CDR3 bases: TGTGCCAGCAGCTCTGGCGCACCAGGGGCCAACGTCCTGACTTTC.

The chain links TRBV4-3 to TRBJ2-7; D gene uncertain. Trimming took off 0 bases at V and 6 bases at J, with 15 bases between the two ends. This CDR3 contains 15 residues. The V gene's germline CDR1 is LGHNA and CDR2 YSLEER. This chain's CDR3 is CASSQDRTAPAEQYF. The CDR3 nucleotides are TGCGCCAGCAGCCAAGATCGTACCGCGCCAGCCGAGCAGTACTTC.

This clone appeared once. V is TRBV13 and J is TRBJ1-2; 8 bases agree with TRBD1. Germline V gene lookup returns CDR1 PRHDT and CDR2 FYEKMQ (reference sequence). Trimming removed 2 bases from V and 4 bases from J; junction bases left unmatched: 9. CDR3 length: 16 residues. This chain's CDR3 is CASSLTSDRVSYGYTF. DNA for the CDR3: TGTGCCAGCAGCTTAACCTCGGACAGGGTAAGCTATGGCTACACCTTC.

This chain links TRBV9 with TRBJ1-6; D not certain. The CDR3 length is 14 residues. The V end was cut by 0 bases, the J end by 7 bases, with 8 bases between. Germline-derived CDR1 and CDR2 are SGDLS and YYNGEE. CDR3 DNA: TGTGCCAGCAGCGTAGACCTCGGGAATTCACCCCTCCACTTT. Amino acids: CASSVDLGNSPLHF.

This chain uses TRBV30 with TRBJ1-1; tentatively, D is TRBD1 (6 bases). Germline CDR1 is GTSNPN and CDR2 is SVGIG (reference sequence). The CDR3 runs 12 residues. With 3 bases removed from V and 11 bases from J, the gap between germline ends came to 16 bases. CDR3 region: CAWRTPQGDAFF. CDR3 nucleotides: TGTGCCTGGAGGACCCCACAGGGCGACGCTTTCTTT.

The J gene is TRBJ1-6, the V gene TRBV6-5, with 9 bases that match TRBD1. Germline trimming cut 7 bases from V and 11 bases from J; bases unmatched to any gene: 12. CDR3 length: 15 residues. Germline CDR1 is MNHEY and CDR2 is SVGAGI. The CDR3 DNA is TGTGCCAGCACCGACAGGGGGGACCGCTCGGCACCCCTCCACTTT. This sequence encodes CASTDRGDRSAPLHF.

This clone was seen a handful of times. The CDR3 DNA sequence: TGTGCCTGGAGTGTACAGGGGGCAGGCAATCAGCCCCAGCATTTT. As protein: CAWSVQGAGNQPQHF. V and J are TRBV30 and TRBJ1-5, with 9 bases lining up with TRBD1. CDR1 is GTSNPN, CDR2 SVGIG, per germline (reference sequence). The length of the CDR3 is 15 residues. Trimming took 0 bases from V and 2 from J; bases not matched to a gene: 2.

As for this clone: Within the sample, other DNA sequences also encode this same CDR3. V gene TRBV27 combines with J gene TRBJ2-7; 7 bases map to TRBD1. J was trimmed by 0 bases and V by 5 bases; bases with no gene match: 10. Germline V lookup: CDR1 MNHEY, CDR2 SMNVEV (reference sequence). This CDR3 is built from 16 residues. The CDR3 protein is CASSPSKGAASYEQYF. The CDR3, as DNA: TGTGCCAGCAGTCCCTCCAAGGGGGCTGCCTCCTACGAGCAGTACTTC.

The chain employs TRBV29-1 and TRBJ1-2; D gene ambiguous. The germline CDR1 and CDR2 sequences are SQVTM and ANQGSEA. V gave up 6 bases and J gave up 4 bases, with 15 bases separating them. CDR3 length: 13 residues. CDR3 sequence reads: CSVHNTVSYGYTF. DNA of the CDR3: TGCAGCGTCCATAACACAGTTTCCTATGGCTACACCTTC.

The chain links TRBV29-1 to TRBJ1-2, with D tentatively TRBD1 (5 bases). V was pared by 6 bases and J by 0 bases, with 11 bases between. Germline loops: CDR1 SQVTM, CDR2 ANQGSEA. CDR3 length: 13 residues. As DNA, the CDR3 is TGCAGCGTCGGGACCGAACCTAACTATGGCTACACCTTC. Its translation is CSVGTEPNYGYTF.

This chain uses TRBV7-9 with TRBJ2-3; 9 bases map to TRBD1. Germline values: CDR1 SEHNR, CDR2 FQNEAQ (reference sequence). This CDR3 is built from 12 residues. V was pared by 5 bases and J by 10 bases, with 4 bases of the junction left unmatched. CDR3 loop: CASSRTGEAQYF. The CDR3 DNA sequence: TGTGCCAGCAGCCGGACAGGGGAGGCGCAGTATTTT.

The chain employs TRBV29-1 and TRBJ1-2; D gene unclear. The CDR3 consists of 14 residues. Germline lookup yields CDR1 SQVTM and CDR2 ANQGSEA. Trimming cost V 3 bases and J 4 bases, with 15 bases left between them. This CDR3 is CSVDLERSRYGYTF. Written as DNA, the CDR3 is TGCAGCGTTGACCTTGAGAGGTCTCGCTATGGCTACACCTTC.

On this clone: Distinct nucleotide sequences in the sample also encode this CDR3. The chain has TRBV4-3 and TRBJ2-7, with D possibly matching TRBD1 (6 bases). Trimming cost V 1 base and J 3 bases, with 13 bases left between them. Per the germline V gene, CDR1 is LGHNA and CDR2 is YSLEER. The CDR3 is 15 amino acids. CDR3 protein: CASSQGSGTSYEQYF. CDR3 sequence (DNA): TGCGCCAGCAGCCAAGGGTCTGGGACAAGCTACGAGCAGTACTTC.

V usage is TRBV7-9 and J usage is TRBJ1-5, with a weak D call TRBD1 (5 bases). V shed 3 bases and J shed 5 bases, with 11 bases lying between them. The CDR3 extends over 14 amino acids. The germline CDR1 and CDR2 sequences are SEHNR and FQNEAQ (reference sequence). The CDR3 bases are TGTGCCAGCAGCTTCGTGGGGCGAGATCAGCCCCAGCATTTT. This gives the protein CASSFVGRDQPQHF. Supplemented by reference TRBV7-9 and TRBJ1-5, the full variable domain reads DTGVSQNPRHKITKRGQNVTFRCDPISEHNRLYWYRQTLGQGPEFLTYFQNEAQLEKSRLLSDRFSAERPKGSFSTLEIQRTEQGDSAMYLCASSFVGRDQPQHFGDGTRLSIL.

V and J are TRBV7-2 and TRBJ1-5; D gene ambiguous. There are 15 residues in the CDR3. V lost 3 bases and J 1 base, leaving 10 bases between the germline ends. Germline CDR1 and CDR2: SGHTA and FQGNSA. This chain's CDR3 is CASSLNRGSNQPQHF. The CDR3 DNA reads as TGTGCCAGCAGCTTGAACAGAGGAAGCAATCAGCCCCAGCATTTT.

This clone turned up a few times. The CDR3 sequence: CSVELGTGRTGELFF. The CDR3, as DNA: TGCAGCGTTGAATTAGGGACAGGGAGGACCGGGGAGCTGTTTTTT. V gene TRBV29-1 combines with J gene TRBJ2-2, with TRBD1 matching 9 bases. CDR1 SQVTM and CDR2 ANQGSEA come from the germline V gene. The J segment lost 5 bases and the V segment lost 2 bases, leaving 6 bases of the junction unmatched. This CDR3 contains 15 residues.

This clone was recorded once. The chain joins TRBV4-1 to TRBJ2-3; perhaps TRBD2 as D (6 bases). The CDR3 spans 14 residues. The V end lost 3 bases, the J end lost 1 base, and 8 bases lay between the germline ends. CDR1 and CDR2 (germline): MGHRA, YSYEKL. CDR3 nucleotide sequence: TGCGCCAGCAGCCAGCGACTAGGCACAGATACGCAGTATTTT. Residues: CASSQRLGTDTQYF.

The V call is TRBV4-1, the J call TRBJ1-2; 9 bases agree with TRBD1. This CDR3 is 13 amino acids long. J was trimmed by 6 bases and V by 5 bases; bases with no gene match: 4. The germline V gene has CDR1 MGHRA and CDR2 YSYEKL. This chain's CDR3 is CASSFNRGHGYTF. The CDR3 coding sequence is TGCGCCAGCAGCTTCAACAGGGGGCATGGCTACACCTTC.

The rearrangement joins TRBV21-1 to TRBJ2-5. TRBV21-1 represents a pseudogene. There are 14 residues in the CDR3. The CDR3 here is CASSKGWGCKTQYF. CDR3 coding DNA: TGTGCCAGCAGCAAAGGGTGGGGATGTAAGACCCAGTACTTC.

This clone was seen a handful of times. The chain couples TRBV12-5 to TRBJ2-7; tentatively, D is TRBD2 (6 bases). V was cut by 6 bases and J by 3 bases, with 9 bases left in between. CDR1 is LGHNT and CDR2 is FRNRAP in the germline V gene. This CDR3 spans 12 amino acids. The CDR3 DNA reads TGTGCTAGTGGCCCGGACTACTACGAGCAGTACTTC. Protein product: CASGPDYYEQYF. The whole variable domain, filled in from reference TRBV12-5 and TRBJ2-7, reads DARVTQTPRHKVTEMGQEVTMRCQPILGHNTVFWYRQTMMQGLELLAYFRNRAPLDDSGMPKDRFSAEMPDATLATLKIQPSEPRDSAVYFCASGPDYYEQYFGPGTRLTVT.

This clone came up a few times. This rearrangement joins TRBV7-2 to TRBJ1-1; D is uncertain. The V end was cut by 1 base, the J end by 1 base, with 19 bases between. The CDR3 runs 18 residues. CDR1 and CDR2 (germline): SGHTA, FQGNSA. Here the CDR3 reads CASSLELVDVTRNTEAFF. The CDR3 DNA sequence: TGTGCCAGCAGCTTAGAACTGGTTGATGTTACCAGGAACACTGAAGCTTTCTTT.

This clone was picked up a small number of times. V is TRBV5-1 and J is TRBJ2-7; 8 bases align to TRBD1. Germline trimming cut 3 bases from V and 1 base from J; bases unmatched to any gene: 6. CDR3 size: 15 residues. Per the germline V gene, CDR1 is SGHRS and CDR2 is YFSETQ. The CDR3 nucleotides read TGCGCCAGCAGCTGGGGGACAGGACCTTCCTACGAGCAGTACTTC. It specifies CASSWGTGPSYEQYF.